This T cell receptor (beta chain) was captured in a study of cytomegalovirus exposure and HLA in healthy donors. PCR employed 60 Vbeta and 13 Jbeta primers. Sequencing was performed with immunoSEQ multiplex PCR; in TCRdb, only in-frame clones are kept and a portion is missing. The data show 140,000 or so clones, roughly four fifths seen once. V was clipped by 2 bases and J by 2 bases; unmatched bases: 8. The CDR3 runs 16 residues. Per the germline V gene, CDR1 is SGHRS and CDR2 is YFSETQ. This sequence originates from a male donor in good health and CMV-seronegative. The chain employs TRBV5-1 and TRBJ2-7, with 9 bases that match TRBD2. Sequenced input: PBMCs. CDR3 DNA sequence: TGCGCCAGCAGCTTAATTGCTAGCGGGGCTACCTACGAGCAGTACTTC. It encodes CASSLIASGATYEQYF.